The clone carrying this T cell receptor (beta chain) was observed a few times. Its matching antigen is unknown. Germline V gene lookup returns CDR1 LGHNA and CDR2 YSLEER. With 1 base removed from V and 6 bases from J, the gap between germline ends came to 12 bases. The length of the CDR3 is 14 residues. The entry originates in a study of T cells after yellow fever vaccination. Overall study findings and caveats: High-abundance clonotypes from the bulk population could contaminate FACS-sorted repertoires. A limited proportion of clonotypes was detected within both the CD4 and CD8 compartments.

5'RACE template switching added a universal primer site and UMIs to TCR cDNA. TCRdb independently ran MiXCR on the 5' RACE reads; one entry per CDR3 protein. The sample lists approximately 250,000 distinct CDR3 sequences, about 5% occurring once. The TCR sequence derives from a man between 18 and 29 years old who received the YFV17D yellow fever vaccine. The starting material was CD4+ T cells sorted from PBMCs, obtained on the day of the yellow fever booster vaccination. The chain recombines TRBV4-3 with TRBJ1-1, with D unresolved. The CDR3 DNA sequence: TGCGCCAGCAGCCAAGTAAATTTTCGGTCTGAAGCTTTCTTT. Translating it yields CASSQVNFRSEAFF.